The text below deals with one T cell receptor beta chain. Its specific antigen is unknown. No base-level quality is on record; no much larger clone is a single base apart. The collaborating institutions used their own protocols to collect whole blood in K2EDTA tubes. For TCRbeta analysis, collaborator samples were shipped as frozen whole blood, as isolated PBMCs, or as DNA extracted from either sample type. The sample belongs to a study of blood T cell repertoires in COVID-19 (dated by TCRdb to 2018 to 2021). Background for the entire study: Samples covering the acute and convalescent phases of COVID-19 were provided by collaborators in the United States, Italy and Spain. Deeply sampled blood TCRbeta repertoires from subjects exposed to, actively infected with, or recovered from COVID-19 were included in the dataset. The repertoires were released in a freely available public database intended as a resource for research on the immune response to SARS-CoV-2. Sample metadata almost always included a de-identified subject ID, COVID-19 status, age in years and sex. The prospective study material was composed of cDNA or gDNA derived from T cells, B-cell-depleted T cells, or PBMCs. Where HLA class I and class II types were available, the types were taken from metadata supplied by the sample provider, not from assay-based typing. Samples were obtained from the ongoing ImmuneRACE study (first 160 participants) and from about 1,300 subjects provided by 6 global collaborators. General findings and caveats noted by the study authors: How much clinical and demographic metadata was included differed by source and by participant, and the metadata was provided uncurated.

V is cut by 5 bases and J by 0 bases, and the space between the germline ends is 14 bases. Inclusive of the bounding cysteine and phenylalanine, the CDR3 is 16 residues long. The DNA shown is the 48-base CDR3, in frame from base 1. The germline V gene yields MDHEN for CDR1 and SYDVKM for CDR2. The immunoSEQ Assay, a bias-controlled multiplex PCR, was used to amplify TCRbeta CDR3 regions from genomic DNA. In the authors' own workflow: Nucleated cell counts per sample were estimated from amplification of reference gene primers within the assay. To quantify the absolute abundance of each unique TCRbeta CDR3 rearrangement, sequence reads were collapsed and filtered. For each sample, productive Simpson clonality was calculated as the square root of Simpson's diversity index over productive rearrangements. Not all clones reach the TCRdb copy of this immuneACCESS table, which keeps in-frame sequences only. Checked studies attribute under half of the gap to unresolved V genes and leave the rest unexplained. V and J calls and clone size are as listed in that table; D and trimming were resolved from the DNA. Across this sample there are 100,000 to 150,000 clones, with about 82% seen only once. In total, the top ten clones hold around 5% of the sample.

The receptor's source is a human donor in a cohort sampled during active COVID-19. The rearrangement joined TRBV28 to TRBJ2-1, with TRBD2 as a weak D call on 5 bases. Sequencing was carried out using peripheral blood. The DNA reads TGTGCCAGCAGTACCTCCGGCGGGCGCTCCTACAATGAGCAGTTCTTC. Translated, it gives CASSTSGGRSYNEQFF.